Each of the 23 T cell receptor beta chains below was sequenced from the same sample in a study of blood T cell repertoires in COVID-19. TCRdb keeps only in-frame clones here, not all; method: immunoSEQ multiplex PCR. The data contain roughly 180,000 clones, 75% to 90% of them singletons. Sequencing used PBMCs or T cells enriched from blood (not recorded which). The receptor set was obtained from a woman aged 25 to 39 who had recovered from COVID-19.

V is TRBV7-9 and J is TRBJ2-2; possible D gene TRBD2, 6 bases. V was shortened by 2 bases and J by 4 bases, with 11 bases between the two germline ends. The CDR3 totals 15 residues. CDR1 is SEHNR, CDR2 FQNEAQ, per germline (reference sequence). CDR3 nucleotides: TGTGCCAGCAGCTTAATCGGGCGGGGCACCGGGGAGCTGTTTTTT. The encoded protein is CASSLIGRGTGELFF. Drawing the rest from reference TRBV7-9 and TRBJ2-2, the complete variable domain is DTGVSQNPRHKITKRGQNVTFRCDPISEHNRLYWYRQTLGQGPEFLTYFQNEAQLEKSRLLSDRFSAERPKGSFSTLEIQRTEQGDSAMYLCASSLIGRGTGELFFGEGSRLTVL.

The rearrangement links TRBV2 to TRBJ2-7; 7 bases are a match to TRBD2. The J segment lost 0 bases and the V segment lost 5 bases, leaving 4 bases of the junction unmatched. This CDR3 is 14 amino acids long. Germline CDR1 is SNHLY and CDR2 is FYNNEI. The CDR3 spells CASSPGTNSYEQYF. In DNA, the CDR3 is TGTGCCAGCAGTCCCGGGACTAACTCCTACGAGCAGTACTTC.

This chain uses TRBV2 with TRBJ1-3, with 8 bases that match TRBD1. The CDR3 loop spans 14 amino acids. The junction had 3 bases not matched to a gene; V was cut back by 6 bases and J by 2 bases. Germline loops: CDR1 SNHLY, CDR2 FYNNEI. The CDR3 spells CASSETGAGNTIYF. The CDR3, as DNA: TGTGCCAGCAGCGAGACAGGGGCTGGAAACACCATATATTTT. The complete variable domain, with remaining parts taken from reference TRBV2 and TRBJ1-3, reads EPEVTQTPSHQVTQMGQEVILRCVPISNHLYFYWYRQILGQKVEFLVSFYNNEISEKSEIFDDQFSVERPDGSNFTLKIRSTKLEDSAMYFCASSETGAGNTIYFGEGSWLTVV.

The rearrangement joins TRBV7-7 to TRBJ2-2; 8 bases line up with TRBD1. Germline-derived CDR1 and CDR2 are SSHAT and FNYEAQ (reference sequence). There are 14 residues in the CDR3. V lost 5 bases, J lost 3 bases, and 2 bases stayed unmatched. CDR3 region: CASSATGDTGELFF. Written as DNA, the CDR3 is TGTGCCAGCAGCGCGACAGGGGACACCGGGGAGCTGTTTTTT.

The CDR3 region has the DNA TGCAGTGCTAGTGAGCGTCCTACCGAGCAGTACTTC. Protein: CSASERPTEQYF. V gene TRBV20-1 combines with J gene TRBJ2-7; D unresolved. Between the trimmed V and J ends, which lost 3 bases and 6 bases, there was a span of 12 bases. The V gene's germline CDR1 is DFQATT and CDR2 SNEGSKA (reference sequence). The CDR3 consists of 12 residues.

V is TRBV6-2 or TRBV6-3 and J is TRBJ1-2; possibly TRBD1 for D (5 bases). The V end lost 6 bases, the J end lost 4 bases, and 18 bases lay between the germline ends. The CDR3 covers 15 residues. Per germline, CDR1 MNHEY and CDR2 SVGEGT. The CDR3, as DNA: TGTGCCAGCAGCCGGCGGGGGATCTTGGGCTATGGCTACACCTTC. Its translation: CASSRRGILGYGYTF.

This clone came up a few times. This chain connects TRBV3-1 (or the pseudogene TRBV3-2) to TRBJ2-3; no clear D. This CDR3 contains 13 residues. Germline-derived CDR1 and CDR2 are LGHDT and YNNKEL (reference sequence). Trimming took off 4 bases at V and 3 bases at J, with 8 bases between the two ends. This CDR3 reads CASSLLSTDTQYF. Here the CDR3 DNA reads TGTGCCAGCAGCCTACTTTCGACAGATACGCAGTATTTT.

This clone appeared a single time. The DNA of the CDR3 is TGTGCCAGCAGGCGGGACGCCGGAGGAAACACTGAAGCTTTCTTT. This gives the protein CASRRDAGGNTEAFF. The chain is built from TRBV2 and TRBJ1-1, with D possibly TRBD1 on 5 matching bases. Trimming left V 6 bases short and J 2 bases short, with 16 bases between. The CDR3 runs to 15 residues. Per germline, CDR1 SNHLY and CDR2 FYNNEI.

The rearrangement links TRBV11-3 to TRBJ2-5, with TRBD2 matching 9 bases. After removal of 0 bases from V and 5 bases from J, the junction contained 10 bases not matched to a gene. The CDR3 consists of 17 residues. Germline V gene sequence: CDR1 SGHNT, CDR2 YENEEA. CDR3 nucleotides: TGTGCCAGCAGCTTAGATTTGGTGACTAGCGGTGGGGAGACCCAGTACTTC. Residues: CASSLDLVTSGGETQYF.

This chain joins TRBV5-1 and TRBJ1-1; 11 nucleotides match TRBD1. This CDR3 has 15 amino acids. Trimming removed 4 bases from V and 5 bases from J; junction bases left unmatched: 7. Germline V gives CDR1 SGHRS, CDR2 YFSETQ. The CDR3 region is CASSRTGGLGTEAFF. In DNA form, the CDR3 reads TGCGCCAGCAGCCGGACAGGGGGCTTGGGGACTGAAGCTTTCTTT.

Concerning this clone itself: The identical CDR3 is also encoded by other nucleotide sequences in the sample. The chain uses TRBV7-3 and TRBJ2-3; D is possibly TRBD2 (5 bases). V dropped 5 bases and J dropped 0 bases, with 9 bases sitting between them. CDR3 length: 14 residues. Germline values: CDR1 SGHTA, CDR2 FQGTGA. As DNA, the CDR3 is TGTGCCAGCAGCCCCCGGGGAAGCACAGATACGCAGTATTTT. Encoded protein: CASSPRGSTDTQYF.

The V and J genes are TRBV5-1 and TRBJ2-7; 8 bases agree with TRBD1. V lost 4 bases, J lost 5 bases, and 17 bases stayed unmatched. Per the germline V gene, CDR1 is SGHRS and CDR2 is YFSETQ. CDR3 length: 17 amino acids. The CDR3: CASSVGNPAGGLHEQYF. The CDR3 DNA sequence: TGCGCCAGCAGCGTGGGGAATCCGGCAGGGGGCTTACACGAGCAGTACTTC.

This chain uses TRBV18 with TRBJ2-3; 8 nucleotides align to TRBD2. J was trimmed by 4 bases and V by 2 bases; bases with no gene match: 5. Germline V gives CDR1 KGHSH, CDR2 LQKENI. The CDR3 spans 15 residues. This CDR3 is CASSPGTRDSDTQYF. The CDR3 DNA follows: TGTGCCAGCTCACCAGGGACTAGGGATTCAGATACGCAGTATTTT.

Comment on this clone: The junction departs from germline at one end; a sequencing error may be responsible. The V call is TRBV6-1, the J call TRBJ2-1; 8 bases are a match to TRBD2. The CDR3 covers 16 residues. Looked up from germline, CDR1 is MNHNS and CDR2 is SASEGT. The CDR3 bases are TGTGCCAGCAGTGATTTGGGCGGGGGGTCCACACGACCCGAACTCTTC. Translated, it gives CASSDLGGGSTRPELF.

This clone turned up a few times. This chain links TRBV19 with TRBJ2-1, with 14 nucleotides matching TRBD2. Germline values: CDR1 LNHDA, CDR2 SQIVND (reference sequence). This CDR3 comprises 17 residues. V shed 7 bases, J shed 6 bases, and the junction held 11 bases outside the gene matches. The CDR3 DNA reads as TGTGCCAGTAACTCCCCGGTCGGGACTAGCGGGAGCAATGAGCAGTTCTTC. It translates to CASNSPVGTSGSNEQFF. Together with reference TRBV19 and TRBJ2-1, the CDR3 gives the full variable domain: DGGITQSPKYLFRKEGQNVTLSCEQNLNHDAMYWYRQDPGQGLRLIYYSQIVNDFQKGDIAEGYSVSREKKESFPLTVTSAQKNPTAFYLCASNSPVGTSGSNEQFFGPGTRLTVL.

The V and J genes are TRBV19 and TRBJ2-2; 7 bases align to TRBD2. Unmatched junction bases numbered 11, after V lost 7 bases and J lost 3 bases. CDR1 is LNHDA, CDR2 SQIVND, per germline (reference sequence). The CDR3 is 16 amino acids. DNA of the CDR3: TGTGCCAGTACCCTCCCCTGGGGAGGGGACACCGGGGAGCTGTTTTTT. Protein: CASTLPWGGDTGELFF.

The chain links TRBV7-3 to TRBJ2-1; TRBD2 aligns across 7 bases. The CDR3 covers 15 residues. In germline, CDR1 is SGHTA, CDR2 FQGTGA. Germline trimming cut 1 base from V and 4 bases from J; bases unmatched to any gene: 4. The CDR3 DNA reads as TGTGCCAGCAGCTTAAGCTACGGGAGGTACAATGAGCAGTTCTTC. Its translation: CASSLSYGRYNEQFF.

The chain joins TRBV2 to TRBJ2-7, with a tentative D call TRBD2 (5 bases). The germline V gene encodes CDR1 SNHLY and CDR2 FYNNEI. CDR3 size: 16 residues. Trimming cost V 6 bases and J 3 bases, with 21 bases left between them. CDR3 DNA sequence: TGTGCCAGCAGGGAACTGGCAGAGGGCAGTCTCTACGAGCAGTACTTC. Encoded protein: CASRELAEGSLYEQYF.

The gene calls are TRBV10-3 and TRBJ1-1, with 10 bases fitting TRBD1. The germline gives CDR1 ENHRY, CDR2 SYGVKD. CDR3 length: 13 amino acids. V shed 6 bases, J shed 7 bases, and the junction held 5 bases outside the gene matches. The CDR3 DNA follows: TGTGCCATCAGAAAGGACAGGGGGGTTGAAGCTTTCTTT. This gives the protein CAIRKDRGVEAFF.

The V and J genes are TRBV27 and TRBJ1-6; 8 bases map to TRBD1. After removal of 1 base from V and 6 bases from J, the junction contained 20 bases not matched to a gene. The CDR3 extends over 21 amino acids. Germline V gene sequence: CDR1 MNHEY, CDR2 SMNVEV (reference sequence). CDR3 sequence (DNA): TGTGCCAGCAGTTTATTGGGGAGTTATCGGGCACACCAGGGGGCTAATTCACCCCTCCACTTT. As protein: CASSLLGSYRAHQGANSPLHF.

The CDR3 protein is CASSMEDAANTGELFF. In nucleotides, the CDR3 is TGTGCCAGTAGTATGGAGGACGCGGCGAACACCGGGGAGCTGTTTTTT. The V and J genes are TRBV19 and TRBJ2-2; tentative D call: TRBD2 (5 bases). V was trimmed by 3 bases and J by 0 bases, leaving 11 bases between them. The V gene's germline CDR1 is LNHDA and CDR2 SQIVND (reference sequence). This CDR3 is 16 amino acids long.

The sample holds many counts of this clone. The rearrangement uses TRBV4-1 and TRBJ1-2; 9 nucleotides match TRBD1. The CDR3 extends over 15 amino acids. The V gene's germline CDR1 is MGHRA and CDR2 YSYEKL. J lost 4 bases, V lost 1 base, and 4 bases had no gene match. CDR3 sequence reads: CASSQVGTGLYGYTF. As DNA, the CDR3 is TGCGCCAGCAGCCAAGTCGGGACAGGGCTCTATGGCTACACCTTC.

The CDR3 DNA is TGTGCCAGCAGCACTAAACCGGGACAGTGGTTAGGGGACTATGGCTACACCTTC. Translation: CASSTKPGQWLGDYGYTF. The genes are TRBV7-9 and TRBJ1-2; TRBD1 aligns across 7 bases. CDR1 and CDR2 from the germline V gene are SEHNR and FQNEAQ (reference sequence). The CDR3 contains 18 residues. After removal of 5 bases from V and 3 bases from J, the junction contained 18 bases not matched to a gene.